This T cell receptor (beta chain) comes out of a study of blood T cell repertoires in COVID-19. Study-level information: Spain, Italy and the United States supplied samples that represented acute and convalescent COVID-19. T cells, B-cell-depleted T cells, or PBMCs supplied cDNA or gDNA.

Original handling: Scientists estimated how many nucleated cells there were by amplifying reference gene primers. Produced via immunoSEQ multiplex PCR; TCRdb's table is partial and in-frame only. That table gives V, J and clone size, and the DNA gave D and trimming. The data contain 350,000 to 400,000 clones, 89% of them singletons. Seattle's cohort entered during active infection and was followed longitudinally. V shed 8 bases, J shed 10 bases, and the junction held 12 bases outside the gene matches. The CDR3 length is 15 residues. The germline V gene encodes CDR1 LGHDT and CDR2 YNNKEL (reference sequence).

This TCR came from a woman between 25 and 40 years old with COVID-19, enrolled during active disease. The sequenced sample was peripheral blood. The chain uses TRBV3-1 (or the pseudogene TRBV3-2) and TRBJ1-6; 9 bases fit TRBD1. CDR3 amino acids: CASRLQGASNSPLHF. The CDR3 DNA reads as TGTGCCAGCCGGTTACAGGGGGCGAGTAACTCACCCCTCCACTTT.